This T cell receptor (beta chain) stems from a study of cytomegalovirus exposure and HLA in healthy donors. V lost 5 bases to trimming and J lost 1 base; unmatched junction nucleotides: 10. Germline V gene sequence: CDR1 SGHNT, CDR2 YENEEA. The CDR3 extends over 17 amino acids. Use of 60 Vbeta and 13 Jbeta primers characterized the PCR. Profiling relied on immunoSEQ multiplex PCR, and the TCRdb table lists in-frame clones only, not all of them. The table has roughly 250,000 clones, around 80% seen once; the top ten hold less than 0.4%. Healthy people donating bone marrow made up the donors. Study-wide results and limits: Immune exposure was documented only through CMV serostatus.

This clone has more than one count but fewer than ten. As yet, its antigen is unknown. V usage is TRBV11-3 and J usage is TRBJ2-1, with TRBD1 identical over 8 bases. This receptor was obtained from a girl under 10 years old in good health and CMV-seronegative. The sample consisted of PBMCs. CDR3 loop: CASSMKDRDRSYNEQFF. DNA for the CDR3: TGTGCCAGCAGCATGAAGGACCGGGACAGGTCCTACAATGAGCAGTTCTTC.